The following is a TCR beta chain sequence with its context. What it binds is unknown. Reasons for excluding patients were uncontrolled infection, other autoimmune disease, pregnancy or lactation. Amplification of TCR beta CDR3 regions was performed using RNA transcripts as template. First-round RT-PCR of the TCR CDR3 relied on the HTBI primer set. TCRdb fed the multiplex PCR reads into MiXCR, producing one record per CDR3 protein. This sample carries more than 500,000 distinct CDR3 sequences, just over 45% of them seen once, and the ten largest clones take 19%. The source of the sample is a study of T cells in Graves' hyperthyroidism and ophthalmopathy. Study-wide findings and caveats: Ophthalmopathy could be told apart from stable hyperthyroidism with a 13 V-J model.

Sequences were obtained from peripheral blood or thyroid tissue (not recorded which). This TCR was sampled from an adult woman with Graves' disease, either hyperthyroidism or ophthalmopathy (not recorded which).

The CDR3 DNA reads as TGCAGCGTTTTCTCAGGGGGCAACTATGGCTACACCTTC. Its translation is CSVFSGGNYGYTF. The chain recombines TRBV29-1 with TRBJ1-2; 8 nucleotides align to TRBD1. The CDR3 has 13 residues. Unmatched junction bases numbered 4, after V lost 5 bases and J lost 2 bases. The germline CDR1 and CDR2 sequences are SQVTM and ANQGSEA.